The text below deals with one T cell receptor beta chain. Produced via immunoSEQ multiplex PCR; TCRdb's table is partial and in-frame only. The sample contains about 190,000 clones, approximately 90% of which appear only once. The data were taken from a study of blood T cell repertoires in COVID-19. The sequenced sample was peripheral blood. The receptor comes from a middle-aged man with active or convalescent COVID-19.

In DNA, the CDR3 is TGTGCCAGCAGTAGTTTCGGACAGCCTGTAAATGAGCAGTTCTTC. It encodes CASSSFGQPVNEQFF. The chain is built from TRBV27 and TRBJ2-1, with D possibly being TRBD1 (6 bases). The CDR3 sequence is 15 residues long. Per germline, CDR1 MNHEY and CDR2 SMNVEV (reference sequence). Between the trimmed V and J ends, which lost 5 bases and 7 bases, there was a span of 18 bases.